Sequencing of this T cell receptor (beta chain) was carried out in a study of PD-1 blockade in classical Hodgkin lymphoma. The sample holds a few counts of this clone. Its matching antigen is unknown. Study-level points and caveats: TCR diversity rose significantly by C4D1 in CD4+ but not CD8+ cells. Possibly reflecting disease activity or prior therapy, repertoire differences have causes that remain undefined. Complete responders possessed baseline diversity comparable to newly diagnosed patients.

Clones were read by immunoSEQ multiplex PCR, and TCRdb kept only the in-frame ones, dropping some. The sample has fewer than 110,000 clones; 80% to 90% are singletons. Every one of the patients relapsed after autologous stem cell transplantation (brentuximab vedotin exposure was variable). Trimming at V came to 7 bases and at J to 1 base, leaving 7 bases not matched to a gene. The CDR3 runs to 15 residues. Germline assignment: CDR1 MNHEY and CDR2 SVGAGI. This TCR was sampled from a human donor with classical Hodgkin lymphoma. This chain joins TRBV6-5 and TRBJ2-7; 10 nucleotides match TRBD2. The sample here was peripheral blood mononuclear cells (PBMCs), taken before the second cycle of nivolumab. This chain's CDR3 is CASTLILAGSYEQYF. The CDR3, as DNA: TGTGCCAGCACTTTAATACTAGCGGGGTCCTACGAGCAGTACTTC.